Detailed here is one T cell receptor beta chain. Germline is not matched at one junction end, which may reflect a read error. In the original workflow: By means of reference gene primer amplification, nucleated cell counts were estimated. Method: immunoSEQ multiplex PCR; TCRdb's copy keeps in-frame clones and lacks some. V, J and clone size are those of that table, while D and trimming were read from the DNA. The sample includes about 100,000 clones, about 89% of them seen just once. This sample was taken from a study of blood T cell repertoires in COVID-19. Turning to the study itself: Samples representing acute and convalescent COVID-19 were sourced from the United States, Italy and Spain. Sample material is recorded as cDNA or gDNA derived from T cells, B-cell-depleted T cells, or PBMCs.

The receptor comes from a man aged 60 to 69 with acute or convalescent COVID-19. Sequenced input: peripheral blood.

CDR3 in DNA: TGTGCTAGCAGCCGCACAGGGAAAGGAGAGACCCAGTACTTC. Its translation: CASSRTGKGETQYF. The V and J genes are TRBV7-7 and TRBJ2-5, with D perhaps matching TRBD1 (6 bases). Germline CDR1 reads SSHAT; CDR2 reads FNYEAQ (reference sequence). This CDR3 comprises 14 residues. Combining the CDR3 with reference TRBV7-7 and TRBJ2-5 gives the whole variable domain GAGVSQSPRYKVTKRGQDVTLRCDPISSHATLYWYQQALGQGPEFLTYFNYEAQPDKSGLPSDRFSAERPEGSISTLTIQRTEQRDSAMYRCASSRTGKGETQYFGPGTRLLVL.